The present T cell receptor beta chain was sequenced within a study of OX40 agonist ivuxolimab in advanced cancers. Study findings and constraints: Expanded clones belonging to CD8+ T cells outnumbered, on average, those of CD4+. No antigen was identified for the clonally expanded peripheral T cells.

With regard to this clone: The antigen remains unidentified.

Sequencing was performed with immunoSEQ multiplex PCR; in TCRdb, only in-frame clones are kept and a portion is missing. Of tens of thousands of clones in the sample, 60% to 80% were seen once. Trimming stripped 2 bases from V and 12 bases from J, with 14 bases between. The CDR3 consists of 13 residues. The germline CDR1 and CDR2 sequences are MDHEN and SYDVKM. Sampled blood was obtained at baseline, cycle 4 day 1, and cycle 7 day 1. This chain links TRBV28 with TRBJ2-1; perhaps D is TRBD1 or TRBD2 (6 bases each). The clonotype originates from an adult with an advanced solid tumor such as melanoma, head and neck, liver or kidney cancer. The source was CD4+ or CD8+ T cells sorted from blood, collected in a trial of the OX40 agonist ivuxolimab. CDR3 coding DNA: TGTGCCAGCAGTTTAATTGGGGGGCTAGCGCAGTTCTTC. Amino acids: CASSLIGGLAQFF.